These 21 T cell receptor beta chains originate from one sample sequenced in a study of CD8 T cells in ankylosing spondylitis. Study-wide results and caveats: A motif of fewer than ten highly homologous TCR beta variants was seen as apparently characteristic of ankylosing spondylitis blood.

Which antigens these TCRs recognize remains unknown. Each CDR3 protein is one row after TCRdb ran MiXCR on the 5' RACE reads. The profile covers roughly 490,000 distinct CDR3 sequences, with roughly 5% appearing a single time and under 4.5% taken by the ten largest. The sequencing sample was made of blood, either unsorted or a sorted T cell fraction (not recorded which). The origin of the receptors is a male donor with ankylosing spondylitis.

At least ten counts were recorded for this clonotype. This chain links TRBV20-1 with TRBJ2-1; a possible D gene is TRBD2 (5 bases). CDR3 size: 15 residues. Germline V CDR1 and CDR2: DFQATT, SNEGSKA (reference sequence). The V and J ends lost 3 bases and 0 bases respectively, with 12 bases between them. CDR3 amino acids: CSARRTLSSYNEQFF. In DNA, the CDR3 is TGCAGTGCTAGGCGGACTCTAAGCTCCTACAATGAGCAGTTCTTC.

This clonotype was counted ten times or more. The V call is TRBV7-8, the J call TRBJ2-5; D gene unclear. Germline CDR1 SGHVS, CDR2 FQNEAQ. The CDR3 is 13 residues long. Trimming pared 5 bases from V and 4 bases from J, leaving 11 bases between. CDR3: CASSPRPGETQYF. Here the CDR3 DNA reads TGTGCCAGCAGCCCGCGGCCAGGAGAGACCCAGTACTTC.

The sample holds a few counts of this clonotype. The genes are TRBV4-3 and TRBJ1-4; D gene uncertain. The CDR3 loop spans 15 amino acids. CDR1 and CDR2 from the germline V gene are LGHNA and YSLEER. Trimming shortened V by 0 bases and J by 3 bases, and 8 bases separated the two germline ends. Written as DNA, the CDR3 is TGCGCCAGCAGCCAAGATCTACTTTCTAATGAAAAACTGTTTTTT. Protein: CASSQDLLSNEKLFF.

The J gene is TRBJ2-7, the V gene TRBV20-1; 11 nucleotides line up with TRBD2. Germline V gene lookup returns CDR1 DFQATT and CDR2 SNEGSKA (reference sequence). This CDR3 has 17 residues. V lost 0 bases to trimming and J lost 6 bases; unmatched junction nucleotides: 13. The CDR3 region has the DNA TGCAGTGCTAGAGATCCCCTACTAGCGGGAGATTATGGCGAGCAGTACTTC. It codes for CSARDPLLAGDYGEQYF.

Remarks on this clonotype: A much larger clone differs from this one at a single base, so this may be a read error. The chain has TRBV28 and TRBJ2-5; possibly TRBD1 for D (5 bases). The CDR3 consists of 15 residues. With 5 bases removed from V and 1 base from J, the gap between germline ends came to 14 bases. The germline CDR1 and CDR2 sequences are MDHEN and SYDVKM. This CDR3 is CASSLIDSSQETQYF. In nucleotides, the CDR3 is TGTGCCAGCAGTCTAATCGACAGTTCCCAAGAGACCCAGTACTTC.

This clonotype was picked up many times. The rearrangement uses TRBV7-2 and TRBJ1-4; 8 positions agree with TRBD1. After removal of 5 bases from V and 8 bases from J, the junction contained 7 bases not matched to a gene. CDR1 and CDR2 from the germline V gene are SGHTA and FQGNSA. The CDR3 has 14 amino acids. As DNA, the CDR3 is TGTGCCAGCAGCCGGGACAGGAGTTTGGAAAAACTGTTTTTT. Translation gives CASSRDRSLEKLFF.

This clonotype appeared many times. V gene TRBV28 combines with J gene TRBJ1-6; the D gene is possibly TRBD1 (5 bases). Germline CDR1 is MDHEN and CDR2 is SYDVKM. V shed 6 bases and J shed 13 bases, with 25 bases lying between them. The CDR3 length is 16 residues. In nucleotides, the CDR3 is TGTGCCAGCAGCCAAAACTCCGGGACGTTTCATCGGCCCCTCCACTTT. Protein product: CASSQNSGTFHRPLHF. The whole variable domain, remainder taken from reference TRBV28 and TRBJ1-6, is DVKVTQSSRYLVKRTGEKVFLECVQDMDHENMFWYRQDPGLGLRLIYFSYDVKMKEKGDIPEGYSVSREKKERFSLILESASTNQTSMYLCASSQNSGTFHRPLHFGNGTRLTVT.

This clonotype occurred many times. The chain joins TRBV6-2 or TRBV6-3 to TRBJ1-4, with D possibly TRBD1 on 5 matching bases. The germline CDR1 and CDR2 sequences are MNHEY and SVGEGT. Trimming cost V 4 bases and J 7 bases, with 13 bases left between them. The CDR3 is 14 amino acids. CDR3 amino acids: CASSSGTDIEKLFF. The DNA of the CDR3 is TGTGCCAGCAGTTCCGGGACGGATATTGAAAAACTGTTTTTT.

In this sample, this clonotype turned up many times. CDR3 bases: TGTGCCAGCAGCCACGAACGGGGCAGGAGCTCCTACGAGCAGTACTTC. This gives the protein CASSHERGRSSYEQYF. V usage is TRBV4-2 and J usage is TRBJ2-7; the D call may be TRBD1 or TRBD2 (5 bases each). CDR3 size: 16 residues. Trimming stripped 3 bases from V and 0 bases from J, with 15 bases between. The V gene's germline CDR1 is LGHNA and CDR2 YNFKEQ.

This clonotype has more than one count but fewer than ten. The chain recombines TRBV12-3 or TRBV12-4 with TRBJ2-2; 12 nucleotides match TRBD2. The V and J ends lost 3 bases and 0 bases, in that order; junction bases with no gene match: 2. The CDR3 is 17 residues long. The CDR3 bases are TGTGCCAGCAGTTTGACTAGCGGGGGCCCGAACACCGGGGAGCTGTTTTTT. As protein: CASSLTSGGPNTGELFF.

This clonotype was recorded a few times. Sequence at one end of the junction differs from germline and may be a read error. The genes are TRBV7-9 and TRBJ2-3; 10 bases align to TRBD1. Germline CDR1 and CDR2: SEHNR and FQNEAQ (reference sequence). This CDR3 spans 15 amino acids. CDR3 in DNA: TGTACCAGCAGCTTAGAGACAGGGGGCGACGATACGCAGTATTTT. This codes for CTSSLETGGDDTQYF.

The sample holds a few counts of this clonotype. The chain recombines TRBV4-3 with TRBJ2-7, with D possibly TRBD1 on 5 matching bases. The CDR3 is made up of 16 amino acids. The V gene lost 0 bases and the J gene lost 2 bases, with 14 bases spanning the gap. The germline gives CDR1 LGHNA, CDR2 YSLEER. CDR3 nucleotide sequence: TGCGCCAGCAGCCAAGACGGCGTCGCAGGGCCCTACGAGCAGTACTTC. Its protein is CASSQDGVAGPYEQYF.

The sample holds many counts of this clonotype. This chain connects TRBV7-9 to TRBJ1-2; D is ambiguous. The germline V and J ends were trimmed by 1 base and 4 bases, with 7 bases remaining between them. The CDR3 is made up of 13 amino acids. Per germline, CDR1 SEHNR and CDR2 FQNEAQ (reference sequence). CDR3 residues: CASSLVGGYGYTF. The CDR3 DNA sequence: TGTGCCAGCAGCTTAGTGGGTGGCTATGGCTACACCTTC. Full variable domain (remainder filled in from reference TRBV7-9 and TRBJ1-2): DTGVSQNPRHKITKRGQNVTFRCDPISEHNRLYWYRQTLGQGPEFLTYFQNEAQLEKSRLLSDRFSAERPKGSFSTLEIQRTEQGDSAMYLCASSLVGGYGYTFGSGTRLTVV.

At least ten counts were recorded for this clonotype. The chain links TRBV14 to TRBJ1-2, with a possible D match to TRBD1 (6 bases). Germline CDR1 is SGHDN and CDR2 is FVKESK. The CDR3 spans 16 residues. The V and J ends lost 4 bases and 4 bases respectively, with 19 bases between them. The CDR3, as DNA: TGTGCCAGCAGCCCCCGGGACAATCACCCGGGCTATGGCTACACCTTC. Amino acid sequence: CASSPRDNHPGYGYTF.

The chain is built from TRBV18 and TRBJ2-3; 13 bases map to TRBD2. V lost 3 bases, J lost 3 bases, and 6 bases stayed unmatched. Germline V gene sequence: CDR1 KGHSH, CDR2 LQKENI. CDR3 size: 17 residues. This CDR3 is CASSPLRTSGSTDTQYF. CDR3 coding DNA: TGTGCCAGCTCACCCCTCCGGACTAGCGGGAGTACAGATACGCAGTATTTT.

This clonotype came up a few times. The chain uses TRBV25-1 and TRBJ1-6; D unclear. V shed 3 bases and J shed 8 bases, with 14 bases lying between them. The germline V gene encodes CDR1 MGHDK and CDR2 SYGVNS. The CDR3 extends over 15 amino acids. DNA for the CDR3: TGTGCCAGCAGTGACTCGGAAAGGATTCATTCACCCCTCCACTTT. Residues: CASSDSERIHSPLHF.

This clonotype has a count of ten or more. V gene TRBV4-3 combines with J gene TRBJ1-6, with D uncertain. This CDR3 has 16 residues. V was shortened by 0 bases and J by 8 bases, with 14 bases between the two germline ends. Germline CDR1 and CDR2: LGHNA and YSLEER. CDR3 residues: CASSQERRTDHSPLHF. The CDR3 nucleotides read TGCGCCAGCAGCCAAGAGAGGAGGACGGACCATTCACCCCTCCACTTT.

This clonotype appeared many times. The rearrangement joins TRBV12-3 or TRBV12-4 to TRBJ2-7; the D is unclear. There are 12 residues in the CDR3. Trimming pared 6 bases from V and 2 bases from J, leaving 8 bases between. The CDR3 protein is CASSPGTYEQYF. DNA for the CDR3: TGTGCCAGCAGCCCGGGCACCTACGAGCAGTACTTC.

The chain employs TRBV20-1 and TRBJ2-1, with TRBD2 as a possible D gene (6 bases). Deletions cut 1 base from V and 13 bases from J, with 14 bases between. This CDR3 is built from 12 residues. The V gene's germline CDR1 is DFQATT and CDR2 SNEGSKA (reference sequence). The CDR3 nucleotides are TGCAGTGCTAGAGGGGCGGGAAGTCCCCAGTTCTTC. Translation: CSARGAGSPQFF.

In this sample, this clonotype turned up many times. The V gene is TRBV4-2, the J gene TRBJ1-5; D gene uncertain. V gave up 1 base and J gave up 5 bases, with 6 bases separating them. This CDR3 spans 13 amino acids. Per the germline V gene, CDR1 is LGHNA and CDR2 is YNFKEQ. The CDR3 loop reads CASSQVRDQPQHF. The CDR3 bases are TGTGCCAGCAGCCAAGTAAGGGATCAGCCCCAGCATTTT.

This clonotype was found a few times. The CDR3 bases are TGCAGTGCTAGAGATCCCCTAGCGGGAGTCGATGAGCAGTTCTTC. This sequence encodes CSARDPLAGVDEQFF. The J gene is TRBJ2-1, the V gene TRBV20-1; 10 bases line up with TRBD2. The V gene end was trimmed by 0 bases and the J gene end by 8 bases; junction bases not matched to a gene: 7. CDR3 length equals 15 residues. The germline CDR1 and CDR2 sequences are DFQATT and SNEGSKA (reference sequence).